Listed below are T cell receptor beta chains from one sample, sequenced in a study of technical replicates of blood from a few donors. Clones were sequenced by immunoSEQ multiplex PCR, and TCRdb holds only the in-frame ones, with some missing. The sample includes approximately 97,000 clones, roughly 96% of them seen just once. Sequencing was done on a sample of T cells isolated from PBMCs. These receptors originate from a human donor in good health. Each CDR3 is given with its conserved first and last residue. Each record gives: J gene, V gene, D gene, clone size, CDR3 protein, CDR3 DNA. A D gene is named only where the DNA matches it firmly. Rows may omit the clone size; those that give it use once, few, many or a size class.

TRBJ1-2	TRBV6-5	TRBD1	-	CATRQGSYGYTF	TGTGCCACCAGACAGGGCTCATATGGCTACACCTTC
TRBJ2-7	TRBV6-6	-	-	CASSYSIPRGYEQYF	TGTGCCAGCAGTTACTCGATTCCGCGGGGCTACGAGCAGTACTTC
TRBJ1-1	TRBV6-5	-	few	CASSYNGPGRGTEAFF	TGTGCCAGCAGTTACAACGGGCCAGGGAGGGGTACTGAAGCTTTCTTT
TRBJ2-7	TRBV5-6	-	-	CASSKYYEQYF	TGTGCCAGCAGCAAATACTACGAGCAGTACTTC
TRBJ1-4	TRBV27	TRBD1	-	CASSLSMTYRGENEKLFF	TGTGCCAGCAGTTTATCCATGACTTACAGGGGAGAAAATGAAAAACTGTTTTTT
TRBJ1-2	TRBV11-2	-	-	CASSLDGTGGNYGYTF	TGTGCCAGCAGCTTAGATGGGACGGGGGGTAACTATGGCTACACCTTC
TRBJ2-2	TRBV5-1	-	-	CASSVTTNTGELFF	TGCGCCAGCAGCGTAACAACGAACACCGGGGAGCTGTTTTTT
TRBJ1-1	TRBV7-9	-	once	CASRWGPDTEAFF	TGTGCCTCCAGGTGGGGCCCGGACACTGAAGCTTTCTTT
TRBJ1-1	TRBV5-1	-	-	CASRQAVMGFVNTEAFF	TGCGCCAGCAGACAAGCCGTGATGGGCTTCGTGAACACTGAAGCTTTCTTT
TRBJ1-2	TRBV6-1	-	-	CASSEEGVYGYTF	TGTGCCAGCAGTGAAGAGGGGGTTTATGGCTACACCTTC
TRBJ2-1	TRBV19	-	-	CASSGGAEQFF	TGTGCCAGTAGTGGAGGGGCTGAGCAGTTCTTC
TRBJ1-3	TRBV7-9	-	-	CASRKTGSGNTIYF	TGTGCCAGCAGAAAGACAGGCTCTGGAAACACCATATATTTT
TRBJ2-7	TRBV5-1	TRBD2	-	CASSFTSGTVPLEQYF	TGCGCCAGCAGTTTCACTAGCGGGACAGTTCCCCTCGAGCAGTACTTC
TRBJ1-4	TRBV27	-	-	CASSFRQRPREKLFF	TGTGCCAGCAGTTTCAGACAGCGTCCACGTGAAAAACTGTTTTTT
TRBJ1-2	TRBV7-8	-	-	CASSPVVGQGAGNTF	-
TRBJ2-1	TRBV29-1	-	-	CSVEGLRDRDEQFF	TGCAGCGTTGAGGGTCTCAGGGATCGTGATGAGCAGTTCTTC
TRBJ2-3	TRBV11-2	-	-	CASSSSRDTQYF	TGTGCCAGCAGCTCTAGCAGGGATACGCAGTATTTT